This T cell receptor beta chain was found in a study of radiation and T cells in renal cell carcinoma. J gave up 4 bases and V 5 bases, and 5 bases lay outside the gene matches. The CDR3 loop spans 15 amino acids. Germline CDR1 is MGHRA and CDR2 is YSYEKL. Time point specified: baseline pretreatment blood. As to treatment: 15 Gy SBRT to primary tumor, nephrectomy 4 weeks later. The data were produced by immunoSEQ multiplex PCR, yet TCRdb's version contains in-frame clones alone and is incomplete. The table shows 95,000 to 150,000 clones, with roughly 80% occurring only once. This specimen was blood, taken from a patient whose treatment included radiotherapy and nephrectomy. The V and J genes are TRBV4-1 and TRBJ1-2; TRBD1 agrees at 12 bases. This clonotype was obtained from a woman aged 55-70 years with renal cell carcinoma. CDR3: CASSLGTGGVYGYTF. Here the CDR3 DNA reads TGCGCCAGCAGCTTAGGGACAGGGGGCGTCTATGGCTACACCTTC.